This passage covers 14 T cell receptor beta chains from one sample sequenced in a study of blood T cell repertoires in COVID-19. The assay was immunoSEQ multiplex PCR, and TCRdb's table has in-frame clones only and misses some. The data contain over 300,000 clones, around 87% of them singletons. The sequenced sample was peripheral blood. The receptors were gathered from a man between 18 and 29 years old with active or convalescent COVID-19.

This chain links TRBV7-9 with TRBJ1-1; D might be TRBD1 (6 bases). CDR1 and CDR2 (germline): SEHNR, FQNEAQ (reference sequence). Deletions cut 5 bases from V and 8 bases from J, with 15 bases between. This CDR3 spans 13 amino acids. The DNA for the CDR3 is TGTGCCAGCAGCCCAGAGGGGGATAACGAAGCTTTCTTT. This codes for CASSPEGDNEAFF.

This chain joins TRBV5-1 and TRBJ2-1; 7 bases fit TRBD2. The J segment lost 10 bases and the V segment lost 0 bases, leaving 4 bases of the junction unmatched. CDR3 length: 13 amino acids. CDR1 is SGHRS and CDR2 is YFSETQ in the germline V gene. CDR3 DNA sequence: TGCGCCAGCAGCTTGGGATTAGCGGGCGAGCAGTTCTTC. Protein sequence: CASSLGLAGEQFF.

The CDR3 loop is CASSSSGAVNTGELFF. In DNA form, the CDR3 reads TGTGCCAGCAGTTCCTCGGGGGCCGTGAACACCGGGGAGCTGTTTTTT. This chain links TRBV6-2 or TRBV6-3 with TRBJ2-2, with D perhaps TRBD1 or TRBD2 (6 bases each). CDR3 length equals 16 residues. Between the trimmed V and J ends, which lost 4 bases and 1 base, there was a span of 13 bases. Germline loops: CDR1 MNHEY, CDR2 SVGEGT.

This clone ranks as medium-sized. The CDR3, as DNA: TGTGCCAGCAGTGTCTACGGGACAGGGCGGTACGAGCAGTACTTC. The encoded protein is CASSVYGTGRYEQYF. The V call is TRBV27, the J call TRBJ2-7; 9 bases are a match to TRBD1. From germline, CDR1 is MNHEY and CDR2 SMNVEV (reference sequence). Trimming at V came to 5 bases and at J to 4 bases, leaving 9 bases not matched to a gene. The CDR3 is made up of 15 amino acids.

CDR3 in DNA: TGTGCCAGCAGTGGGACAGGGGGCGATTATGGCTACACCTTC. Encoded protein: CASSGTGGDYGYTF. The chain links TRBV7-3 to TRBJ1-2, with TRBD1 matching over 12 bases. The CDR3 spans 14 residues. CDR1 is SGHTA and CDR2 is FQGTGA in the germline V gene. After removal of 6 bases from V and 5 bases from J, the junction contained 4 bases not matched to a gene.

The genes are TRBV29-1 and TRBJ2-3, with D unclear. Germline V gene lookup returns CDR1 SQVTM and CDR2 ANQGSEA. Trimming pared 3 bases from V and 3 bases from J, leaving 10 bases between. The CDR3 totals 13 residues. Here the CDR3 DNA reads TGCAGCGTTGACAGGCAGCTGACAGATACGCAGTATTTT. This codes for CSVDRQLTDTQYF.

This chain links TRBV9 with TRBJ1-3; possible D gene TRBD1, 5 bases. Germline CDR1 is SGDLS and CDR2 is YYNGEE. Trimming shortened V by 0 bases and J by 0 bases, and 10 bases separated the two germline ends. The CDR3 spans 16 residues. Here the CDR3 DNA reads TGTGCCAGCAGCGTAGATCAGGGCTACTCTGGAAACACCATATATTTT. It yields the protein CASSVDQGYSGNTIYF.

CDR3 coding DNA: TGTGCCAGCAGCTTAGGCCGAACAGGGGAGACCCAGTACTTC. Its translation: CASSLGRTGETQYF. V is TRBV13 and J is TRBJ2-5; a possible D gene is TRBD1 (6 bases). The V end was cut by 0 bases, the J end by 5 bases, with 10 bases between. The CDR3 contains 14 residues. Per germline, CDR1 PRHDT and CDR2 FYEKMQ (reference sequence).

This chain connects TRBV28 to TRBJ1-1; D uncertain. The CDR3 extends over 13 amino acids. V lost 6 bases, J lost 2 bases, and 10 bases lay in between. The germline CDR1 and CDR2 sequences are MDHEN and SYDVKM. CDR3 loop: CASSELHNTEAFF. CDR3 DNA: TGTGCCAGCAGCGAACTACACAACACTGAAGCTTTCTTT. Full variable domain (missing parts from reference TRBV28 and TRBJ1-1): DVKVTQSSRYLVKRTGEKVFLECVQDMDHENMFWYRQDPGLGLRLIYFSYDVKMKEKGDIPEGYSVSREKKERFSLILESASTNQTSMYLCASSELHNTEAFFGQGTRLTVV.

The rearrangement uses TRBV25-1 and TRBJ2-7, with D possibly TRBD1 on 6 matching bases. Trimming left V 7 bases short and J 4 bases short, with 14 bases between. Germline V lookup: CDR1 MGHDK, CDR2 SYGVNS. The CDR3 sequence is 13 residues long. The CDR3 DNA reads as TGTGCCAGCATGGACAGCGGTCAGTACGAGCAGTACTTC. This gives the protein CASMDSGQYEQYF.

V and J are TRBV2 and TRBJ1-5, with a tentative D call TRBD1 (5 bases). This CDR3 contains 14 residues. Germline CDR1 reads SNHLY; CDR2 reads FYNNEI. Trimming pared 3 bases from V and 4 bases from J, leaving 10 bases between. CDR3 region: CASSEQGGNQPQHF. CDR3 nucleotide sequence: TGTGCCAGCAGTGAGCAGGGAGGGAATCAGCCCCAGCATTTT.

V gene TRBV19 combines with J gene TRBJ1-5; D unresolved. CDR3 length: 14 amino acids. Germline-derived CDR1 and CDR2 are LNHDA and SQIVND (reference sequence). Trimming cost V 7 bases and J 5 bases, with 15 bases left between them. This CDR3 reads CASKDLSGYQPQHF. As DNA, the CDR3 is TGTGCCAGTAAAGACTTAAGCGGCTATCAGCCCCAGCATTTT.

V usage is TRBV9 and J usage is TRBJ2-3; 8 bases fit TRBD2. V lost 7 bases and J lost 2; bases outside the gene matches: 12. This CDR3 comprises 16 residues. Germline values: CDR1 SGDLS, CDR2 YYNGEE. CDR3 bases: TGTGCCAGCGGCCCTGTCACTAGCGGAATCACAGATACGCAGTATTTT. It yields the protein CASGPVTSGITDTQYF.

The CDR3, as DNA: TGTGCCAGCAGCCTAGGGGGTTACCTCACCGGGGAGCTGTTTTTT. Its protein product is CASSLGGYLTGELFF. The V call is TRBV7-3, the J call TRBJ2-2, with D possibly matching TRBD1 (6 bases). Trimming took off 5 bases at V and 4 bases at J, with 14 bases between the two ends. Germline V gives CDR1 SGHTA, CDR2 FQGTGA. CDR3 length equals 15 residues.